This TCR beta chain derives from a study of T cell responses to AZD1222 COVID-19 vaccine. To note about this clone: The antigen is unknown. This specimen includes other DNA sequences encoding the same CDR3.

Assay used: immunoSEQ multiplex PCR; TCRdb lists only in-frame clones, some missing. Of roughly 100,000 clones in the sample, 82% are singletons; the top ten hold around 5%. The study's findings and limits: Compared with day 0, the breadth and depth of the Spike-specific TCR repertoire rose significantly after two doses of AZD1222. It was only after the peak T cell response that any repertoires were sampled. Of spike-specific TCRs, nearly half reportedly target regions left unmutated in variants. There were vaccine-associated CD4 TCRs across spike, dominant at 160-218 and 743-854.

V lost 4 bases, J lost 1 base, and 7 bases lay in between. The CDR3 has 13 residues. Germline CDR1 and CDR2: SGHDN and FVKESK. This clonotype originated in an adult in good health. Sequencing used peripheral blood, obtained on day 0 of AZD1222 vaccination. This chain uses TRBV14 with TRBJ1-1; D is possibly TRBD1 (6 bases). CDR3 residues: CASSLQGNTEAFF. The CDR3 DNA reads as TGTGCCAGCAGCCTACAGGGGAACACTGAAGCTTTCTTT.